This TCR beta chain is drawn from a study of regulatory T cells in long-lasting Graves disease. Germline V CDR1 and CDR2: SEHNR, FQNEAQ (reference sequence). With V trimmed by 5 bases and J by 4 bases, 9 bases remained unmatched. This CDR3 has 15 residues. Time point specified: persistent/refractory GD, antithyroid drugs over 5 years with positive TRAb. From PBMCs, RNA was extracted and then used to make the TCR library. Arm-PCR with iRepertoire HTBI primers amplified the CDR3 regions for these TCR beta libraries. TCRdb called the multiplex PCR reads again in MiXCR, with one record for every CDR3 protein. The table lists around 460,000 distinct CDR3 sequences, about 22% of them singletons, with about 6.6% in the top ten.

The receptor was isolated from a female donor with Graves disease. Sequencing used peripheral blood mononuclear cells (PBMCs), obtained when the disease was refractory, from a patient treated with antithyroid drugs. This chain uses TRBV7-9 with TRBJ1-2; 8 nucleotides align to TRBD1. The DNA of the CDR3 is TGTGCCAGCAGCCCCCGGGACAGGATTATCTATGGCTACACCTTC. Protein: CASSPRDRIIYGYTF.